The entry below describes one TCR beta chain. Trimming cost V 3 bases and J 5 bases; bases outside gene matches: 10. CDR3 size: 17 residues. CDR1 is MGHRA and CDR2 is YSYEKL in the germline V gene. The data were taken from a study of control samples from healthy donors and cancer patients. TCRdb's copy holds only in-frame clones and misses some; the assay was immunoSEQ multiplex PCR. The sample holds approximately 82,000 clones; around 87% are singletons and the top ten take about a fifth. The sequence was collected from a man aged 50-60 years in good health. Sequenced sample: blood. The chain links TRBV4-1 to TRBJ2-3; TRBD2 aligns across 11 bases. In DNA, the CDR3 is TGCGCCAGCAGCCAGAATCAACTAGCGGGGGCCCTAGATACGCAGTATTTT. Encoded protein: CASSQNQLAGALDTQYF.